This TCR beta chain was captured by sequencing in a study of blood T cell repertoires in COVID-19. Study summary: Material from acute and convalescent COVID-19 was sourced from the United States, Italy and Spain. PBMCs, B-cell-depleted T cells, or T cells provided the cDNA or gDNA that made up the material.

V was shortened by 3 bases and J by 5 bases, with 8 bases between the two germline ends. Germline loops: CDR1 SGDLS, CDR2 YYNGEE. The CDR3 has 12 residues. Data came from immunoSEQ multiplex PCR; TCRdb stores just in-frame clones and leaves some out. In the table there are about 200,000 clones, around 90% of which are singletons. This receptor was identified in a woman in her thirties who had recovered from COVID-19. The genes are TRBV9 and TRBJ1-1; D gene uncertain. Material: PBMCs or T cells enriched from blood (not recorded which). The CDR3 DNA reads TGTGCCAGCAGCGCCAGTGGTACTGAAGCTTTCTTT. It translates to CASSASGTEAFF.